One and the same sample provided the 3 T cell receptor beta chains below, sequenced in a study of cytomegalovirus exposure and HLA in healthy donors. The PCR made use of 60 Vbeta and 13 Jbeta primers. Only in-frame clones appear in the TCRdb table, and some are missing; sequencing was by immunoSEQ multiplex PCR. The repertoire holds around 110,000 clones, with over 8% as singletons. Sample: PBMCs. These TCRs come from a man aged 25 to 40 in good health and CMV-seronegative.

This clone has a handful of counts. V and J are TRBV19 and TRBJ1-1; D unresolved. The CDR3 runs to 15 residues. Germline assignment: CDR1 LNHDA and CDR2 SQIVND (reference sequence). V was shortened by 7 bases and J by 3 bases, with 18 bases between the two germline ends. CDR3 nucleotides: TGTGCCAGTACTCCCCCGCGGGGTTGGGACACTGAAGCTTTCTTT. Protein: CASTPPRGWDTEAFF.

This clone was counted a few times. The chain combines TRBV6-5 with TRBJ1-4; 10 bases are shared with TRBD1. This CDR3 spans 16 amino acids. Looked up from germline, CDR1 is MNHEY and CDR2 is SVGAGI. The junction had 6 bases not matched to a gene; V was cut back by 0 bases and J by 8 bases. CDR3 loop: CASSYSFGTGVEKLFF. The CDR3 bases are TGTGCCAGCAGTTACTCGTTCGGGACAGGGGTGGAAAAACTGTTTTTT.

This chain uses TRBV6-6 with TRBJ1-5; D is possibly TRBD1 (5 bases). V lost 5 bases to trimming and J lost 4 bases, with 18 bases between them. CDR1 and CDR2 (germline): MNHNY, SVGAGI (reference sequence). The CDR3 sequence is 16 residues long. CDR3: CASSPSRQFINQPQHF. CDR3 DNA: TGTGCCAGCAGTCCGTCCAGACAGTTCATTAATCAGCCCCAGCATTTT.